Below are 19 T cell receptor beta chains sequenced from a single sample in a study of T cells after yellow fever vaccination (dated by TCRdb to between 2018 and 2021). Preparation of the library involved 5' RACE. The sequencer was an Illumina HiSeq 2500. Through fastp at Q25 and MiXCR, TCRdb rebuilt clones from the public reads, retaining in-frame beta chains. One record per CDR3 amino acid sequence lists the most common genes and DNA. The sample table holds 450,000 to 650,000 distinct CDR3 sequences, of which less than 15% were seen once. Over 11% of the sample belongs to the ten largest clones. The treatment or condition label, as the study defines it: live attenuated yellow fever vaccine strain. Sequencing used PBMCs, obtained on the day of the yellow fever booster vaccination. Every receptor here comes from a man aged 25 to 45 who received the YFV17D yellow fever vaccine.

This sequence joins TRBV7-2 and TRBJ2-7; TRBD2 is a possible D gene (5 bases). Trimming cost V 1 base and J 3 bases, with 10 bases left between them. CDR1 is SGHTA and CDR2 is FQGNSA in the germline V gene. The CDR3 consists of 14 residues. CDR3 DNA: TGTGCCAGCAGCTTAGTTGGAGGAGTCTACGAGCAGTACTTC. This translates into CASSLVGGVYEQYF.

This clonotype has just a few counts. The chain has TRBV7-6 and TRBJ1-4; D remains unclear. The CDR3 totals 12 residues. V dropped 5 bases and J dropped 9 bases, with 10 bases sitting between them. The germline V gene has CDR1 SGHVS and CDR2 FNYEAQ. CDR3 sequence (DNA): TGTGCCAGCAGCCCCTATGAAAAAAAACTGTTTTTT. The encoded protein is CASSPYEKKLFF.

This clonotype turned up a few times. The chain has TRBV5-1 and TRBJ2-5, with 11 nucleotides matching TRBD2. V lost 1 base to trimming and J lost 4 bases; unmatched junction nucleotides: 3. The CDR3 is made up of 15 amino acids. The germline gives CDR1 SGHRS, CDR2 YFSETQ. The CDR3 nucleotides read TGCGCCAGCAGCTTGACCCTAGCGGGAGGAGAGACCCAGTACTTC. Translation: CASSLTLAGGETQYF.

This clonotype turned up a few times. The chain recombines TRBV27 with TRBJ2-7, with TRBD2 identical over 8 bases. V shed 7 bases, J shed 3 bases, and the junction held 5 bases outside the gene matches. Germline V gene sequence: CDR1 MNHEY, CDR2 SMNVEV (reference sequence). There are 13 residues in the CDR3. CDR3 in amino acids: CASKGRGGYEQYF. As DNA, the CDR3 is TGTGCCAGCAAAGGTCGGGGGGGCTACGAGCAGTACTTC.

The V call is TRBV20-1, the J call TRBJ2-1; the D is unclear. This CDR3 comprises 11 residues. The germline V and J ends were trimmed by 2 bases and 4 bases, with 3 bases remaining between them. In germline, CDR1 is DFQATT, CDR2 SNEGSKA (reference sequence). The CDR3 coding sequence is TGCAGTGCTAGAAATTACAATGAGCAGTTCTTC. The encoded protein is CSARNYNEQFF.

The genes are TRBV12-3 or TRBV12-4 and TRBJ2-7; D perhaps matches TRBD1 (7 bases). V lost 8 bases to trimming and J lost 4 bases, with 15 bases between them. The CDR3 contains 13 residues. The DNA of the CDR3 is TGTGCCAGCTCTTGGCAGGGGGGTTACGAGCAGTACTTC. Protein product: CASSWQGGYEQYF.

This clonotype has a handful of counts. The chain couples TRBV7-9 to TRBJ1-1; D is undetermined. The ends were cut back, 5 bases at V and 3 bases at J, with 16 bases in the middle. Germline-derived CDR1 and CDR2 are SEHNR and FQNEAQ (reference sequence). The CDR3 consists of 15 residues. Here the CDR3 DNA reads TGTGCCAGCAGCACCCGGGCCATCGGGTACACTGAAGCTTTCTTT. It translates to CASSTRAIGYTEAFF.

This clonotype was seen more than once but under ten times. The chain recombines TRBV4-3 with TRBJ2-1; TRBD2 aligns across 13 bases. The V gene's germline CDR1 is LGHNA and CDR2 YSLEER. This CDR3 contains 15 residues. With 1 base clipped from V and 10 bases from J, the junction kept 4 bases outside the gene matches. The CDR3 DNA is TGCGCCAGCAGCCAAGGCACTAGCGGGAGGGGGGAGCAGTTCTTC. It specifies CASSQGTSGRGEQFF.

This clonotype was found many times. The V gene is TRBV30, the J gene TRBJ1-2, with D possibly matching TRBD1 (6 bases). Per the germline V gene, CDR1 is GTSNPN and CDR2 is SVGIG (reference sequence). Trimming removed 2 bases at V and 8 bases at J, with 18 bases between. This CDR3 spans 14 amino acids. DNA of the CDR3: TGTGCCTGGAGTTTTGGAGGGGGGGCCAAAGGCTACACCTTC. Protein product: CAWSFGGGAKGYTF. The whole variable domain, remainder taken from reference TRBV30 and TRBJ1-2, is SQTIHQWPATLVQPVGSPLSLECTVEGTSNPNLYWYRQAAGRGLQLLFYSVGIGQISSEVPQNLSASRPQDRQFILSSKKLLLSDSGFYLCAWSFGGGAKGYTFGSGTRLTVV.

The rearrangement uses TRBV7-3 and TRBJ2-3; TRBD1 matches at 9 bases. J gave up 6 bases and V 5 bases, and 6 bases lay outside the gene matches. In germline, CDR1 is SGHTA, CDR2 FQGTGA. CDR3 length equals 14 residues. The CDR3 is CASSDRDRADTQYF. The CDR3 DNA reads TGTGCCAGCAGCGACCGGGACAGGGCGGATACGCAGTATTTT.

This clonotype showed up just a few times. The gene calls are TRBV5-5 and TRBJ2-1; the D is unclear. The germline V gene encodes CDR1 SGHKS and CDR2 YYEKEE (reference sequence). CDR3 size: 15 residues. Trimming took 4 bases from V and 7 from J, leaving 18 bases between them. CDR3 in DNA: TGTGCCAGCAGCGGGCGCGCGGACCATGGGAATGAGCAGTTCTTC. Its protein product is CASSGRADHGNEQFF.

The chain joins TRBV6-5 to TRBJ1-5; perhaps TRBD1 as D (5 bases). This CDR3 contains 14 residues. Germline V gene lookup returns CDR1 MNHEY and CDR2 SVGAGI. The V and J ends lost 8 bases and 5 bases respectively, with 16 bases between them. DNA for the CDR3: TGTGCCAGCGGCTACCAGGGCTATGATCAGCCCCAGCATTTT. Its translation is CASGYQGYDQPQHF.

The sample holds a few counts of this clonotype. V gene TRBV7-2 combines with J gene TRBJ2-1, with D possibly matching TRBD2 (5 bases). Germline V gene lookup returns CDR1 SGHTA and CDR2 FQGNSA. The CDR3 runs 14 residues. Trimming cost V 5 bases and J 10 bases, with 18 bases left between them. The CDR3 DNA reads TGTGCCAGCAGCCTAGATTTTACTAGAACCGAGCAGTTCTTC. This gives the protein CASSLDFTRTEQFF.

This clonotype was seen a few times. This chain's CDR3 is CSGETGVGDTQYF. The CDR3 region has the DNA TGCAGTGGAGAGACAGGGGTGGGAGATACGCAGTATTTT. This sequence joins TRBV20-1 and TRBJ2-3, with 8 bases aligning to TRBD1. Germline assignment: CDR1 DFQATT and CDR2 SNEGSKA (reference sequence). The CDR3 covers 13 residues. J lost 5 bases, V lost 7 bases, and 8 bases had no gene match.

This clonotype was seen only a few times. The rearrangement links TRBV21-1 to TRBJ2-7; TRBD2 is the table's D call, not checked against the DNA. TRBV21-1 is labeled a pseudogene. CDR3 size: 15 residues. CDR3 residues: CASREEGPIWYEQYF. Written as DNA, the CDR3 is TGTGCCAGCAGGGAGGAGGGCCCCATTTGGTACGAGCAGTACTTC.

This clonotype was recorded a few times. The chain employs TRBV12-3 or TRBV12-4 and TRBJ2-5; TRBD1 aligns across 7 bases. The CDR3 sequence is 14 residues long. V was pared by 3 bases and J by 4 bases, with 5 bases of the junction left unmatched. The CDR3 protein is CASSLVTGAETQYF. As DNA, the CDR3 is TGTGCCAGCAGTTTGGTCACAGGGGCAGAGACCCAGTACTTC.

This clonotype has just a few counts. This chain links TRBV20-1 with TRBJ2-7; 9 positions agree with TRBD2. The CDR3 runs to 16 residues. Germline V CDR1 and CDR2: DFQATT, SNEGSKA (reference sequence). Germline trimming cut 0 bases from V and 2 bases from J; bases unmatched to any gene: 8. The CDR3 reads CSARDPGLARAYEQYF. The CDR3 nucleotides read TGCAGTGCTAGAGACCCCGGACTAGCGAGAGCCTACGAGCAGTACTTC.

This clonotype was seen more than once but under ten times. This CDR3 is CASSLAGVWGTDTQYF. Written as DNA, the CDR3 is TGCGCCAGCAGCTTGGCGGGCGTTTGGGGAACAGATACGCAGTATTTT. The gene calls are TRBV5-1 and TRBJ2-3; no reliable D call. CDR1 and CDR2 (germline): SGHRS, YFSETQ. V lost 0 bases and J lost 3, with 14 bases in between. The CDR3 covers 16 residues.

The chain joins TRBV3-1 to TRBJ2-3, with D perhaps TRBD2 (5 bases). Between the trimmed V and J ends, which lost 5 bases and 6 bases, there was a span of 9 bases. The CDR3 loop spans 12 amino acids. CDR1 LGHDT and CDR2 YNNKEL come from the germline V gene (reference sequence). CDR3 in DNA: TGTGCCAGCAGCTCGCCGGGGGATACGCAGTATTTT. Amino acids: CASSSPGDTQYF.